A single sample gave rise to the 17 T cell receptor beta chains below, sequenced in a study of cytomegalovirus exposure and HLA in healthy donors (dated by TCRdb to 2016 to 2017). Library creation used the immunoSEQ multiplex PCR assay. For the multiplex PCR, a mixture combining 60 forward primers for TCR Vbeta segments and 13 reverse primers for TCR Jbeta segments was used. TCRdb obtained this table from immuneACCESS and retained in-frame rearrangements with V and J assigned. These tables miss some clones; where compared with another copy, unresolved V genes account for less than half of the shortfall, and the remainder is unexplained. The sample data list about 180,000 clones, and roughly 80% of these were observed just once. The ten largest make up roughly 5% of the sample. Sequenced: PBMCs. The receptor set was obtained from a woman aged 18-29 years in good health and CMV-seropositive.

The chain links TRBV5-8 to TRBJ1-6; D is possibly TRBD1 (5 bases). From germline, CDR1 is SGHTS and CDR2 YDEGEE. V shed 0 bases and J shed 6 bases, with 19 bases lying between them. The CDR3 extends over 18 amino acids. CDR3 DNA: TGTGCCAGCAGCTTGGTGGGGGGGATCCTAACGGGTAATTCACCCCTCCACTTT. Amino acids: CASSLVGGILTGNSPLHF.

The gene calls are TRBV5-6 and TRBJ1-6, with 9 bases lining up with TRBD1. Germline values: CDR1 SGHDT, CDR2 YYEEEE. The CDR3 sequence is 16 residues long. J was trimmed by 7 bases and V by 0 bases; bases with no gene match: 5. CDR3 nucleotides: TGTGCCAGCAGCTTGGGGATGGACAGGGGAAATTCACCCCTCCACTTT. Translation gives CASSLGMDRGNSPLHF. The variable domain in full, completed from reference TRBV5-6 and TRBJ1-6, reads DAGVTQSPTHLIKTRGQQVTLRCSPKSGHDTVSWYQQALGQGPQFIFQYYEEEERQRGNFPDRFSGHQFPNYSSELNVNALLLGDSALYLCASSLGMDRGNSPLHFGNGTRLTVT.

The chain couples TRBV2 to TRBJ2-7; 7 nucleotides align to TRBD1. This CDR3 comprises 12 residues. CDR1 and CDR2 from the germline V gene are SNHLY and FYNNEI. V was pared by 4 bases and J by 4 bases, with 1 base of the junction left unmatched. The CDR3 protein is CASSGQGYEQYF. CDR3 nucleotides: TGTGCCAGCAGTGGACAGGGTTACGAGCAGTACTTC.

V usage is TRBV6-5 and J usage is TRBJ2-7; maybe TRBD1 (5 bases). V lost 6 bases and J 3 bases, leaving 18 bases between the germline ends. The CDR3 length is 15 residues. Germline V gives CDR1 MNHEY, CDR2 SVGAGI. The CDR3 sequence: CASRPTGASRYEQYF. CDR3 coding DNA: TGTGCCAGCAGACCTACAGGCGCTTCTCGCTACGAGCAGTACTTC.

This chain's CDR3 is CASRMGQGDEKLFF. The DNA for the CDR3 is TGTGCCAGCAGGATGGGACAGGGGGATGAAAAACTGTTTTTT. The V call is TRBV6-1, the J call TRBJ1-4; 11 bases agree with TRBD1. V dropped 6 bases and J dropped 6; count of bases not matched to a gene: 3. CDR1 and CDR2 (germline): MNHNS, SASEGT. The CDR3 is made up of 14 amino acids.

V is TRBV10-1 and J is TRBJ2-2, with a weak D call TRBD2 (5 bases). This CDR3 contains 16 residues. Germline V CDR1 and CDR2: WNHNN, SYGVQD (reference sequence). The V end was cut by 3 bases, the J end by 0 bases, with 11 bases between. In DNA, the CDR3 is TGCGCCAGCAGTGATGTCGGGGTCCCGAACACCGGGGAGCTGTTTTTT. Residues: CASSDVGVPNTGELFF.

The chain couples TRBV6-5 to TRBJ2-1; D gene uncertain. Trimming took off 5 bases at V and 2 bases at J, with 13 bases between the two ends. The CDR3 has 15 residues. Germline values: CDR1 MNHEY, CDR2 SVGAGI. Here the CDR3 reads CASSPWRIPYNEQFF. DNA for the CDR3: TGTGCCAGCAGTCCCTGGCGGATACCCTACAATGAGCAGTTCTTC.

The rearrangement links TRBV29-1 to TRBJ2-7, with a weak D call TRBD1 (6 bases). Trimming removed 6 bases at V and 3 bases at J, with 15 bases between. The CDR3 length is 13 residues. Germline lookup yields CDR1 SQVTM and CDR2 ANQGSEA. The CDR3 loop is CSVAGDNRYEQYF. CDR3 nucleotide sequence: TGCAGCGTAGCCGGGGACAACCGCTACGAGCAGTACTTC.

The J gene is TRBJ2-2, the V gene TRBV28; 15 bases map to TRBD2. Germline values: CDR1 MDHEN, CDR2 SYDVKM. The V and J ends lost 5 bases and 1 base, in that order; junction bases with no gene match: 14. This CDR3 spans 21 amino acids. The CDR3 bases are TGTGCCAGCAGTCCAAACTCCGGGACTAGCGGGGGGCGCCTGAACACCGGGGAGCTGTTTTTT. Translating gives CASSPNSGTSGGRLNTGELFF. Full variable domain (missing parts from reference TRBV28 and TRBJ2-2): DVKVTQSSRYLVKRTGEKVFLECVQDMDHENMFWYRQDPGLGLRLIYFSYDVKMKEKGDIPEGYSVSREKKERFSLILESASTNQTSMYLCASSPNSGTSGGRLNTGELFFGEGSRLTVL.

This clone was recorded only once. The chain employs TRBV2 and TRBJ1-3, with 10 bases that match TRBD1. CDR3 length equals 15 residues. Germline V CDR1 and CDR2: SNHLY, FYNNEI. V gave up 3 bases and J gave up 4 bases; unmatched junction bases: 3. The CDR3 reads CASSEGQGFGNTIYF. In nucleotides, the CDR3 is TGTGCCAGCAGTGAGGGACAGGGGTTCGGAAACACCATATATTTT.

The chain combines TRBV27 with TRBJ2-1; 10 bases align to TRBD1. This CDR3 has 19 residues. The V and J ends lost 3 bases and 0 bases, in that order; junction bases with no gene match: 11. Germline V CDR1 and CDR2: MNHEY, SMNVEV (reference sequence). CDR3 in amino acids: CASSLEGQGFLSSYNEQFF. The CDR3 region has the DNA TGTGCCAGCAGTTTGGAGGGACAGGGGTTTTTAAGCTCCTACAATGAGCAGTTCTTC.

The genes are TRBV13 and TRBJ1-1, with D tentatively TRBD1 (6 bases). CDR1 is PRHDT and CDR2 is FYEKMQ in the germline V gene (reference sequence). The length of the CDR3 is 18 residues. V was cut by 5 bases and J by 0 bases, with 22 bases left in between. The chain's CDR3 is CASSPPPFDRNLNTEAFF. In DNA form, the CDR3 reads TGTGCCAGCAGCCCCCCCCCGTTTGACAGGAACCTGAACACTGAAGCTTTCTTT.

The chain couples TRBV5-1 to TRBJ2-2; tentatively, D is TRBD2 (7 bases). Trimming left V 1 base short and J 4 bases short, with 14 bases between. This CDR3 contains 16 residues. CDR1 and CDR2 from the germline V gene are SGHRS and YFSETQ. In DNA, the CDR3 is TGCGCCAGCAGCTTGAGGGGGGGGAAGGCCACCGGGGAGCTGTTTTTT. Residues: CASSLRGGKATGELFF.

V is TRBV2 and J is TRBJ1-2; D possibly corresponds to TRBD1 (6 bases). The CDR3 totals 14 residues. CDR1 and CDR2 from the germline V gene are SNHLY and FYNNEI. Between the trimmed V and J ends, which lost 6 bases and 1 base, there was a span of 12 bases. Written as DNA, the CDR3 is TGTGCCAGCAGCCTGGACAGAGATAACTATGGCTACACCTTC. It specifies CASSLDRDNYGYTF.

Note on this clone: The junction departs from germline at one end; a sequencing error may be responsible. CDR3 loop: CASGPDLAGGWDF. Written as DNA, the CDR3 is TGTGCTAGTGGCCCGGACCTAGCGGGGGGTTGGGACTTC. This chain uses TRBV12-5 with TRBJ2-7; 11 nucleotides match TRBD2. Germline values: CDR1 LGHNT, CDR2 FRNRAP. This CDR3 is built from 13 residues.

This CDR3 is CASSMRLASTDTQYF. For the CDR3, the DNA is TGTGCCAGCAGCATGAGACTAGCGAGCACAGATACGCAGTATTTT. V is TRBV2 and J is TRBJ2-3, with TRBD2 identical over 8 bases. Germline V gives CDR1 SNHLY, CDR2 FYNNEI. There are 15 residues in the CDR3. V was pared by 6 bases and J by 0 bases, with 5 bases of the junction left unmatched. Looking up the rest from reference TRBV2 and TRBJ2-3 gives the full variable domain: EPEVTQTPSHQVTQMGQEVILRCVPISNHLYFYWYRQILGQKVEFLVSFYNNEISEKSEIFDDQFSVERPDGSNFTLKIRSTKLEDSAMYFCASSMRLASTDTQYFGPGTRLTVL.

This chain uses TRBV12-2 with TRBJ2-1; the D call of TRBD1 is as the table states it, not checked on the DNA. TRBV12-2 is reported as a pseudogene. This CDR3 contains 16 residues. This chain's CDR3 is CASHPPRDRTYNEQFF. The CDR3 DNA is TGTGCAAGTCATCCTCCCCGGGACAGAACCTACAATGAGCAGTTCTTC.